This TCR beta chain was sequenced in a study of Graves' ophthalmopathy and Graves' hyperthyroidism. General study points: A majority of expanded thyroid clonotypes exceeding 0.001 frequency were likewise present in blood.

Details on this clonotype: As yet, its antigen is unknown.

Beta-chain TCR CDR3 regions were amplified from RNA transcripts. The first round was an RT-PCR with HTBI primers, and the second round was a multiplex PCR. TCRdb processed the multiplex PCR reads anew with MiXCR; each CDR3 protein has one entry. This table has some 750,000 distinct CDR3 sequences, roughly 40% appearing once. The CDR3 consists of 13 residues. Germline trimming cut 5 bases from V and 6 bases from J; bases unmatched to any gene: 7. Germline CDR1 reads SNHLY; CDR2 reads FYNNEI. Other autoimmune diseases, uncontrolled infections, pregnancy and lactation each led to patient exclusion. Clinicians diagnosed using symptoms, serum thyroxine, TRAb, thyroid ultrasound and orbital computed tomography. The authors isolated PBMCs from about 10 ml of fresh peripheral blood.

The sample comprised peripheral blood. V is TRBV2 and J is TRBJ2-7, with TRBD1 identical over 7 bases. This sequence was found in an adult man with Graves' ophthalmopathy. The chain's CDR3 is CASSSGQSTEQYF. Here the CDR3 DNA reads TGTGCCAGCAGTTCGGGACAGTCAACCGAGCAGTACTTC.